The 21 T cell receptor beta chains reported below all come from one sample, sequenced in a study of blood T cell repertoires in COVID-19. The repertoire was sequenced with immunoSEQ multiplex PCR; TCRdb's copy has only in-frame clones and lacks some. The sample has more than 110,000 clones; almost 85% are singletons. The sequencing sample was made of PBMCs or T cells enriched from blood (not recorded which). These receptors were collected from a man in his forties with acute COVID-19.

This sequence joins TRBV27 and TRBJ1-5, with 7 bases matching TRBD1. J was trimmed by 7 bases and V by 0 bases; bases with no gene match: 9. The CDR3 has 16 amino acids. In germline, CDR1 is MNHEY, CDR2 SMNVEV (reference sequence). This chain's CDR3 is CASSLSGGTAYQPQHF. The CDR3 DNA reads TGTGCCAGCAGTTTATCAGGGGGGACAGCCTACCAGCCCCAGCATTTT.

The V call is TRBV7-6, the J call TRBJ2-7, with TRBD1 matching over 9 bases. Trimming removed 3 bases from V and 0 bases from J; junction bases left unmatched: 0. The CDR3 consists of 14 residues. Germline assignment: CDR1 SGHVS and CDR2 FNYEAQ. The DNA of the CDR3 is TGTGCCAGCAGCTTGACAGGGGGCTCCTACGAGCAGTACTTC. Amino acid sequence: CASSLTGGSYEQYF. Full variable domain (outside the CDR3, taken from reference TRBV7-6 and TRBJ2-7): GAGVSQSPRYKVTKRGQDVALRCDPISGHVSLYWYRQALGQGPEFLTYFNYEAQQDKSGLPNDRFSAERPEGSISTLTIQRTEQRDSAMYRCASSLTGGSYEQYFGPGTRLTVT.

The V gene is TRBV16, the J gene TRBJ1-5, with a tentative D call TRBD1 (6 bases). Trimming stripped 3 bases from V and 5 bases from J, with 11 bases between. Germline loops: CDR1 KGHSY, CDR2 FQNENV. There are 14 residues in the CDR3. Here the CDR3 reads CASSHLKGDQPQHF. CDR3 sequence (DNA): TGTGCCAGCAGCCACCTTAAGGGGGATCAGCCCCAGCATTTT.

The rearrangement uses TRBV30 and TRBJ2-4, with 10 positions matching TRBD1. V lost 1 base to trimming and J lost 8 bases; unmatched junction nucleotides: 5. The CDR3 covers 14 residues. Per germline, CDR1 GTSNPN and CDR2 SVGIG (reference sequence). In DNA form, the CDR3 reads TGTGCCTGGAGTGCGGGACAGGGGATTGACATTCAGTACTTC. It encodes CAWSAGQGIDIQYF.

This chain uses TRBV12-3 or TRBV12-4 with TRBJ2-3; TRBD2 is a possible D gene (7 bases). This CDR3 region has 13 residues. The ends were cut back, 7 bases at V and 6 bases at J, with 14 bases in the middle. DNA for the CDR3: TGTGCCAGCACCCTCCGGGGGGCGGATACGCAGTATTTT. Translated, it gives CASTLRGADTQYF.

The chain couples TRBV5-1 to TRBJ1-1, with 10 bases aligning to TRBD1. Trimming removed 0 bases from V and 11 bases from J; junction bases left unmatched: 13. Germline V lookup: CDR1 SGHRS, CDR2 YFSETQ. The CDR3 totals 16 residues. This CDR3 is CASSLEGRQGAVWAFF. The CDR3 DNA follows: TGCGCCAGCAGCTTGGAGGGCCGACAGGGGGCCGTATGGGCTTTCTTT.

This rearrangement joins TRBV28 to TRBJ1-4; 9 bases map to TRBD1. Germline trimming cut 5 bases from V and 5 bases from J; bases unmatched to any gene: 6. The CDR3 covers 15 residues. Per the germline V gene, CDR1 is MDHEN and CDR2 is SYDVKM. The CDR3 protein is CASSPGTGKNEKLFF. CDR3 bases: TGTGCCAGCAGTCCGGGGACAGGGAAGAATGAAAAACTGTTTTTT.

This chain joins TRBV9 and TRBJ1-2; no reliable D call. Trimming shortened V by 2 bases and J by 5 bases, and 19 bases separated the two germline ends. Germline V gene sequence: CDR1 SGDLS, CDR2 YYNGEE. The CDR3 is made up of 16 amino acids. The CDR3 spells CASSVGFGRQSYGYTF. DNA for the CDR3: TGTGCCAGCAGCGTCGGGTTTGGGAGACAATCATATGGCTACACCTTC. Full variable domain (rest looked up from reference TRBV9 and TRBJ1-2): DSGVTQTPKHLITATGQRVTLRCSPRSGDLSVYWYQQSLDQGLQFLIQYYNGEERAKGNILERFSAQQFPDLHSELNLSSLELGDSALYFCASSVGFGRQSYGYTFGSGTRLTVV.

The chain uses TRBV5-1 and TRBJ1-4; D not certain. Germline CDR1 reads SGHRS; CDR2 reads YFSETQ. The CDR3 contains 12 residues. With 8 bases removed from V and 6 bases from J, the gap between germline ends came to 11 bases. CDR3 DNA sequence: TGCGCCAGTGCGGGCGACGATGAAAAACTGTTTTTT. Amino acid sequence: CASAGDDEKLFF.

Concerning this clone itself: Other DNA sequences in this specimen translate into the identical CDR3. Here the CDR3 DNA reads TGCAGCGTTGAACAGGGCATGAACACTGAAGCTTTCTTT. The encoded protein is CSVEQGMNTEAFF. The V gene is TRBV29-1, the J gene TRBJ1-1, with D maybe TRBD1 (5 bases). CDR3 length equals 13 residues. In germline, CDR1 is SQVTM, CDR2 ANQGSEA. Trimming removed 2 bases at V and 0 bases at J, with 7 bases between.

The CDR3 region is CASSLGQPLNGYTF. The CDR3 region has the DNA TGTGCCAGCAGCTTAGGACAACCTTTAAATGGCTACACCTTC. The rearrangement uses TRBV7-9 and TRBJ1-2; D gene unclear. The CDR3 spans 14 residues. Trimming took off 1 base at V and 6 bases at J, with 12 bases between the two ends. Germline CDR1 is SEHNR and CDR2 is FQNEAQ (reference sequence).

The chain links TRBV28 to TRBJ2-7, with TRBD2 matching 9 bases. Germline assignment: CDR1 MDHEN and CDR2 SYDVKM. This CDR3 spans 17 amino acids. Trimming removed 5 bases from V and 4 bases from J; junction bases left unmatched: 15. The CDR3 protein is CASSLSVRREGPYEQYF. CDR3 DNA sequence: TGTGCCAGCAGTCTTTCCGTGAGGCGGGAGGGCCCGTACGAGCAGTACTTC.

The count of this clone is one. The V gene is TRBV15, the J gene TRBJ2-4; 9 positions agree with TRBD1. Germline CDR1 reads LNHNV; CDR2 reads YYDKDF (reference sequence). The CDR3 has 16 amino acids. J gave up 0 bases and V 7 bases, and 7 bases lay outside the gene matches. The CDR3 sequence: CATKPGQGVAKNIQYF. Here the CDR3 DNA reads TGTGCCACCAAACCGGGACAGGGTGTAGCCAAAAACATTCAGTACTTC.

The chain links TRBV30 to TRBJ1-1; D unclear. The V and J ends lost 2 bases and 1 base respectively, with 26 bases between them. The CDR3 sequence is 19 residues long. The germline CDR1 and CDR2 sequences are GTSNPN and SVGIG (reference sequence). CDR3 nucleotide sequence: TGTGCCTGGAGTCACCCGGAGGGCCGCAATTCGTACAGGAACACTGAAGCTTTCTTT. Its protein is CAWSHPEGRNSYRNTEAFF.

V and J are TRBV18 and TRBJ2-5; D gene uncertain. The CDR3 runs 15 residues. Between the trimmed V and J ends, which lost 0 bases and 3 bases, there was a span of 11 bases. CDR1 and CDR2 (germline): KGHSH, LQKENI. CDR3 coding DNA: TGTGCCAGCTCACCACCGGTGCAGGTTAAAGAGACCCAGTACTTC. Amino acids: CASSPPVQVKETQYF.

This chain connects TRBV19 to TRBJ2-7, with D perhaps matching TRBD2 (6 bases). Germline V gene lookup returns CDR1 LNHDA and CDR2 SQIVND (reference sequence). The CDR3 spans 14 residues. Trimming stripped 3 bases from V and 1 base from J, with 10 bases between. The CDR3: CASSIRLESYEQYF. The CDR3 region has the DNA TGTGCCAGTAGTATTCGACTAGAGTCCTACGAGCAGTACTTC.

The rearrangement uses TRBV2 and TRBJ2-1; 7 bases fit TRBD1. The CDR3 is made up of 14 amino acids. V dropped 9 bases and J dropped 4; count of bases not matched to a gene: 9. Germline V CDR1 and CDR2: SNHLY, FYNNEI. The CDR3 region has the DNA TGTGCCAGTCGGACAGGCGATACTTACAATGAGCAGTTCTTC. Residues: CASRTGDTYNEQFF.

The chain is built from TRBV6-5 and TRBJ2-7; 7 bases are shared with TRBD2. From germline, CDR1 is MNHEY and CDR2 SVGAGI. The CDR3 loop spans 14 amino acids. V dropped 5 bases and J dropped 2; count of bases not matched to a gene: 6. The CDR3 reads CASSKRRGTYEQYF. CDR3 nucleotide sequence: TGTGCCAGCAGTAAGAGGCGGGGGACCTACGAGCAGTACTTC.

The chain combines TRBV12-3 or TRBV12-4 with TRBJ1-4; D is ambiguous. V gave up 4 bases and J gave up 4 bases, with 7 bases separating them. The CDR3 is 13 amino acids. CDR3 protein: CASSSGVNEKLFF. CDR3 nucleotide sequence: TGTGCCAGCAGTTCCGGGGTTAATGAAAAACTGTTTTTT.

The V gene is TRBV11-2, the J gene TRBJ2-3; D call uncertain. The germline CDR1 and CDR2 sequences are SGHAT and FQNNGV. V shed 5 bases and J shed 4 bases, with 10 bases lying between them. CDR3 length: 13 residues. CDR3 residues: CASSPSSPDTQYF. The DNA for the CDR3 is TGTGCCAGCAGCCCTTCGAGTCCAGATACGCAGTATTTT.

This clone was detected only a few times. The chain recombines TRBV11-2 with TRBJ2-1; 12 positions agree with TRBD2. This CDR3 comprises 15 residues. V trimming: 9 bases; J trimming: 9 bases; junction bases outside the gene matches: 12. Germline values: CDR1 SGHAT, CDR2 FQNNGV. CDR3 sequence reads: CASSEGQLAGGEQFF. The CDR3 nucleotides are TGTGCCAGTTCGGAGGGCCAACTAGCGGGAGGTGAGCAGTTCTTC.